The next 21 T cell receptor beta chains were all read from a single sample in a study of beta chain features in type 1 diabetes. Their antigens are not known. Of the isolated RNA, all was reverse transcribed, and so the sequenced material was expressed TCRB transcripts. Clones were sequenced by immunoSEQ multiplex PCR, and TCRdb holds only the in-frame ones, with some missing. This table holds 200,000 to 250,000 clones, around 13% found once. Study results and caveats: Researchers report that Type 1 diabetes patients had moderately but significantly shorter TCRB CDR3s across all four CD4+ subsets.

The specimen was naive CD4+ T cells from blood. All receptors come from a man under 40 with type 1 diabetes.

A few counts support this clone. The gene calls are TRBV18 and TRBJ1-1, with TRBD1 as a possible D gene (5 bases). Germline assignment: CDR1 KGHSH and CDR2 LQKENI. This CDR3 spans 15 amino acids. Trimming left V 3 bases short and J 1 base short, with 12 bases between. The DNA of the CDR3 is TGTGCCAGCTCACCGATTAGAACAGGGAACACTGAAGCTTTCTTT. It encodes CASSPIRTGNTEAFF.

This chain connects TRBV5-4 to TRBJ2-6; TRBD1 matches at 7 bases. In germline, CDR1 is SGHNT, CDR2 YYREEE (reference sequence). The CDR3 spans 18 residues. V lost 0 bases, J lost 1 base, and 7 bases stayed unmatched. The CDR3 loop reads CASSLALRQGSGANVLTF. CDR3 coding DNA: TGTGCCAGCAGCTTGGCACTCCGACAGGGATCTGGGGCCAACGTCCTGACTTTC.

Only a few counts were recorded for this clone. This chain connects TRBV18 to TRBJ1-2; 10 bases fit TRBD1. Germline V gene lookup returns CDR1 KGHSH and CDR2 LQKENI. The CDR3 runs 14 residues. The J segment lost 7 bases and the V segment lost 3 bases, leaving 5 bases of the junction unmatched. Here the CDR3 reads CASSPPGQGFGYTF. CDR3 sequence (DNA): TGTGCCAGCTCACCTCCGGGACAGGGGTTTGGCTACACCTTC.

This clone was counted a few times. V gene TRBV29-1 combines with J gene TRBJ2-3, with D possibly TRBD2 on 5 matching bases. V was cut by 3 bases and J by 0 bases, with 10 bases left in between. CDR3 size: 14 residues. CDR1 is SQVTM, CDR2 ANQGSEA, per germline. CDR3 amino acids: CSVEWRPSTDTQYF. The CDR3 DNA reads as TGCAGCGTTGAGTGGAGGCCCAGCACAGATACGCAGTATTTT.

The CDR3 DNA reads TGTGCCAGCACCAACCAGGTTTCCTACCAGCCCCAGCATTTT. Its translation is CASTNQVSYQPQHF. This chain connects TRBV6-1 to TRBJ1-5; the D is unclear. Germline values: CDR1 MNHNS, CDR2 SASEGT. CDR3 length equals 14 residues. V was cut by 7 bases and J by 7 bases, with 17 bases left in between.

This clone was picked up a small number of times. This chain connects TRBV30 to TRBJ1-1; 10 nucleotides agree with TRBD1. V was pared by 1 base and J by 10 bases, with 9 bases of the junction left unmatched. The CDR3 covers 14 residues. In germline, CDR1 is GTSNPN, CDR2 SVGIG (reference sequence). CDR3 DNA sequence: TGTGCCTGGAGTGCCCTGACAGGGGGCGGGGGAGCTTTCTTT. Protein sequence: CAWSALTGGGGAFF. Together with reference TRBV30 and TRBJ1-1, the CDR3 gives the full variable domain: SQTIHQWPATLVQPVGSPLSLECTVEGTSNPNLYWYRQAAGRGLQLLFYSVGIGQISSEVPQNLSASRPQDRQFILSSKKLLLSDSGFYLCAWSALTGGGGAFFGQGTRLTVV.

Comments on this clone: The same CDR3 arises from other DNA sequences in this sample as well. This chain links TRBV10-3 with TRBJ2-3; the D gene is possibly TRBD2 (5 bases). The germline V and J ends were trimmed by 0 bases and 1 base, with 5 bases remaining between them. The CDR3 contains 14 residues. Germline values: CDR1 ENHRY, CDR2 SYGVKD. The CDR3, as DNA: TGTGCCATCAGTGAGTCTAGCGGCACAGATACGCAGTATTTT. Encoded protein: CAISESSGTDTQYF.

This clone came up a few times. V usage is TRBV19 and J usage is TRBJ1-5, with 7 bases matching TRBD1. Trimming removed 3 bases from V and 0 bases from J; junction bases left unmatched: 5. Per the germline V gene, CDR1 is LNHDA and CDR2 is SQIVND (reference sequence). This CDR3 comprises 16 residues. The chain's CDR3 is CASSIATGVSNQPQHF. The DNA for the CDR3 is TGTGCCAGTAGTATTGCCACAGGGGTTAGCAATCAGCCCCAGCATTTT.

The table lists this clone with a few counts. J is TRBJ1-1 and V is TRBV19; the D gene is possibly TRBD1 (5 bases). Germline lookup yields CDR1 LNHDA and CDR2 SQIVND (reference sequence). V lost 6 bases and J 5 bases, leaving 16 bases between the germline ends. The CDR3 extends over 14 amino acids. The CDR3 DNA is TGTGCCAGTAGCCCTGGGCCCCCAGGGACTGAAGCTTTCTTT. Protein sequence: CASSPGPPGTEAFF.

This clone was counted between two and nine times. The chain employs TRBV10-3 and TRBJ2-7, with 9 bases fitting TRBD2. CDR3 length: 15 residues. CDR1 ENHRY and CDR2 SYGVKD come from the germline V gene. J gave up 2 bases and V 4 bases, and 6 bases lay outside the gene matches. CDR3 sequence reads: CAISGGAGGPYEQYF. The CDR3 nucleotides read TGTGCCATCAGTGGCGGAGCGGGAGGTCCCTACGAGCAGTACTTC.

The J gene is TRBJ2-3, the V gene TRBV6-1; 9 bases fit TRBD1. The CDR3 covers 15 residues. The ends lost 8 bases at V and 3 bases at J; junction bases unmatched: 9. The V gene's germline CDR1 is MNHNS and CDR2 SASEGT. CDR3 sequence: CASGTGTGWTDTQYF. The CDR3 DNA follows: TGTGCCAGCGGGACCGGGACAGGGTGGACAGATACGCAGTATTTT.

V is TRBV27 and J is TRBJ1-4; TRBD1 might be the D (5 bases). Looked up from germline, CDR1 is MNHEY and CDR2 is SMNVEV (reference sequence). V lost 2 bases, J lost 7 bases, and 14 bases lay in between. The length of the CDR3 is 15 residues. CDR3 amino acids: CASSLLGGGSEKLFF. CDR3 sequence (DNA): TGTGCCAGCAGTTTACTCGGGGGGGGGAGTGAAAAACTGTTTTTT.

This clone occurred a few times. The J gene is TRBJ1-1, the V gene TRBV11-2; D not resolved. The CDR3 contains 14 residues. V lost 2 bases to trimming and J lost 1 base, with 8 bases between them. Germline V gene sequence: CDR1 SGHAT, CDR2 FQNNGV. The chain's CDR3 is CASSLQVTNTEAFF. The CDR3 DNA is TGTGCCAGCAGCTTACAGGTTACGAACACTGAAGCTTTCTTT.

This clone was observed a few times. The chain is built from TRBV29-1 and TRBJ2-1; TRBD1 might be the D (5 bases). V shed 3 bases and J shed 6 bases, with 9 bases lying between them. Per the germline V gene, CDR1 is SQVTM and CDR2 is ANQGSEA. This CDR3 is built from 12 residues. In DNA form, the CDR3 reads TGCAGCGTTGACCGCCAGGGCAATGAGCAGTTCTTC. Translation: CSVDRQGNEQFF.

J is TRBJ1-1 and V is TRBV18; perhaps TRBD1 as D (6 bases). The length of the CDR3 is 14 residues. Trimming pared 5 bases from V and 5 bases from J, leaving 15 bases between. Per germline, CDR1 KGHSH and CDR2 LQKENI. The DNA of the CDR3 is TGTGCCAGCTCAATTGGGGGGGCAGGGACTGAAGCTTTCTTT. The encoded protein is CASSIGGAGTEAFF.

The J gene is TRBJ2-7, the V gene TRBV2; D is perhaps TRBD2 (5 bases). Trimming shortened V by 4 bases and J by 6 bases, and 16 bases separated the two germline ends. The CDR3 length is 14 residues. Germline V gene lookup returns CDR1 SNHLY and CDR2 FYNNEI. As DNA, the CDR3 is TGTGCCAGCAGTGCCGCGGGTTTGAGCGGCGAGCAGTACTTC. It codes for CASSAAGLSGEQYF.

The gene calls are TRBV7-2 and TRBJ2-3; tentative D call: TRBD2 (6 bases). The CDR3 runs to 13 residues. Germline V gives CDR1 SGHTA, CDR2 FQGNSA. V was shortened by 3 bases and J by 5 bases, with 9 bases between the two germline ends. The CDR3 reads CASSLEGKDTQYF. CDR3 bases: TGTGCCAGCAGCTTGGAGGGCAAAGATACGCAGTATTTT.

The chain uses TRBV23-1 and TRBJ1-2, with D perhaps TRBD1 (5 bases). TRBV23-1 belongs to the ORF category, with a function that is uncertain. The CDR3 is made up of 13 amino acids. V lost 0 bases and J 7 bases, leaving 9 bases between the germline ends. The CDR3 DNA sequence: TGCGCCAGCAGTCAATCGGGGGAGGCTGGCTACACCTTC. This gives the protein CASSQSGEAGYTF.

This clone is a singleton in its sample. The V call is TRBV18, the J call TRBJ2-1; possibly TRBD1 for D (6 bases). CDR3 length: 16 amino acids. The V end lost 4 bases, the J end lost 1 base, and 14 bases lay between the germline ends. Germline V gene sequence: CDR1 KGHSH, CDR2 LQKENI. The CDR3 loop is CASSRRGQRSYNEQFF. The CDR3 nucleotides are TGTGCCAGCTCACGACGAGGACAGAGATCCTACAATGAGCAGTTCTTC.

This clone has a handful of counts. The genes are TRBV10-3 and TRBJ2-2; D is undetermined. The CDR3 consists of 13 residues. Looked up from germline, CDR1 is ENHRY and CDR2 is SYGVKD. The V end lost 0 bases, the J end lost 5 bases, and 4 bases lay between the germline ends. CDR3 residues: CAISESETGELFF. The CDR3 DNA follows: TGTGCCATCAGTGAGTCTGAGACCGGGGAGCTGTTTTTT.

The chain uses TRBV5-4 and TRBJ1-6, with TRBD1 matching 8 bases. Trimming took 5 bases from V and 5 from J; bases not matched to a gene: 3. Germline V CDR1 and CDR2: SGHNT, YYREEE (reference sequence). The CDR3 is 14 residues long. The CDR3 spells CASRQGQDNSPLHF. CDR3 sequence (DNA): TGTGCCAGCAGACAGGGACAGGATAATTCACCCCTCCACTTT.